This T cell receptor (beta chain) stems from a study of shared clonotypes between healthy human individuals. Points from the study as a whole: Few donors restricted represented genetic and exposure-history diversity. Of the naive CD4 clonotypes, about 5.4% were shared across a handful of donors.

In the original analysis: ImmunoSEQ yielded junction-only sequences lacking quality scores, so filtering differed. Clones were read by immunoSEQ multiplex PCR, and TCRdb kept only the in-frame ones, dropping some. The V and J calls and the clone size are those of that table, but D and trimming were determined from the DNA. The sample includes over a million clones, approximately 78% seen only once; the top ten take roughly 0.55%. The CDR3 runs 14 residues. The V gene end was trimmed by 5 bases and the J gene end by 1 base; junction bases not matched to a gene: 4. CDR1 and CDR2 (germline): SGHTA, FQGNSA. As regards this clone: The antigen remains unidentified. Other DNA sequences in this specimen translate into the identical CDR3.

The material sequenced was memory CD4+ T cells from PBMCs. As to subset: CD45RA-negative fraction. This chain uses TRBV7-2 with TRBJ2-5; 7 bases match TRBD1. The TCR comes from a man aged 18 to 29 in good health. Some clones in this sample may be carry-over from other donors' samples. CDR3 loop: CASSGNRGQETQYF. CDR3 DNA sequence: TGTGCCAGCAGCGGGAACAGGGGCCAAGAGACCCAGTACTTC.